Listed below are T cell receptor beta chains from one sample, sequenced in a study of blood T cell repertoires in COVID-19. The assay was immunoSEQ multiplex PCR, and TCRdb's table has in-frame clones only and misses some. In the table there are about 260,000 clones, 75% to 90% of which are singletons. The sample consisted of peripheral blood. These receptors came from a woman aged 35 to 49 who had recovered from COVID-19. Each CDR3 is given with its conserved first and last residue. A D gene is named only where the DNA matches it firmly. Where a row states a size, it is once, few, many or the class of an expanded clone; other rows omit it.

d_gene	v_gene	abundance	j_gene	len	CDR3aa	CDR3nt
TRBD2	TRBV6-6	NA	TRBJ2-1	19	CASSPYGLAGPSSYNEQFF	TGTGCCAGCAGTCCCTATGGGCTAGCGGGGCCGAGCTCCTACAATGAGCAGTTCTTC
NA	TRBV5-6	few	TRBJ1-3	16	CASSSFADYSGNTIYF	TGTGCCAGCAGCTCATTCGCAGACTACTCTGGAAACACCATATATTTT
TRBD2	TRBV5-1	NA	TRBJ2-7	16	CASSLGEGAPSYEQYF	TGCGCCAGCAGCTTGGGGGAGGGCGCCCCCTCCTACGAGCAGTACTTC
NA	TRBV24-1	once	TRBJ2-3	15	CATSSAAESTDTQYF	TGTGCCACCAGTTCTGCAGCGGAGAGCACAGATACGCAGTATTTT
TRBD1	TRBV2	few	TRBJ1-2	14	CASTKQGNTQGYTF	TGTGCCAGCACCAAACAGGGGAATACTCAAGGCTACACCTTC
NA	TRBV13	NA	TRBJ1-2	14	CASSSAGVGYGYTF	TGTGCCAGCAGCTCCGCGGGCGTCGGCTATGGCTACACCTTC
TRBD1	TRBV29-1	NA	TRBJ2-3	15	CSVANRGEVADTQYF	TGCAGCGTGGCAAACAGGGGAGAGGTCGCAGATACGCAGTATTTT
NA	TRBV10-2	NA	TRBJ1-5	13	CASTGQANQPQHF	TGCGCCAGCACAGGACAAGCCAATCAGCCCCAGCATTTT
NA	TRBV5-6	NA	TRBJ1-1	14	CASSEGSFNTEAFF	TGTGCCAGCAGCGAAGGGAGTTTCAACACTGAAGCTTTCTTT
NA	TRBV20-1	few	TRBJ1-2	11	CSARAPYGYTF	TGCAGTGCTAGGGCCCCCTATGGCTACACCTTC
TRBD1	TRBV30	NA	TRBJ2-1	14	CASSDRKNYNEQFF	TGTGCCTCATCGGACAGGAAGAACTACAATGAGCAGTTCTTC
NA	TRBV6-2/TRBV6-3	NA	TRBJ2-3	12	CASSWTTDTQYF	TGTGCCAGCAGTTGGACAACAGATACGCAGTATTTT
NA	TRBV5-1	NA	TRBJ2-5	14	CASSPQQAGETQYF	TGCGCCAGCAGCCCCCAGCAGGCGGGGGAGACCCAGTACTTC
NA	TRBV19	NA	TRBJ1-4	15	CASSRQEAENEKLFF	TGTGCCAGTAGTAGGCAGGAGGCGGAGAATGAAAAACTGTTTTTT
TRBD1	TRBV2	NA	TRBJ1-2	14	CASSAETGYYGYTF	TGTGCCAGCAGTGCAGAGACAGGGTACTATGGCTACACCTTC
TRBD1	TRBV10-3	once	TRBJ1-3	15	CAISEGDSSGNTIYF	TGTGCCATCAGTGAGGGGGACAGCTCTGGAAACACCATATATTTT
TRBD1	TRBV10-2	NA	TRBJ1-6	14	CASSDRGRGSPLHF	TGCGCCAGCAGTGACAGGGGGCGCGGGTCACCCCTCCACTTT
NA	TRBV21-1	once	TRBJ2-1	16	CASLKRGQGSYNEQFF	TGTGCCAGCCTTAAACGGGGACAGGGCTCCTACAATGAGCAGTTCTTC
TRBD1	TRBV10-3	NA	TRBJ2-7	15	CAISAGTGTSYEQYF	TGTGCCATCAGTGCCGGGACAGGTACGTCCTACGAGCAGTACTTC
NA	TRBV27	NA	TRBJ1-1	15	CASSGMGGRGTEAFF	TGTGCCAGCAGTGGAATGGGGGGAAGGGGCACTGAAGCTTTCTTT
TRBD1	TRBV12-3/TRBV12-4	NA	TRBJ1-2	13	CASSPRQGHGYTF	TGTGCCAGCAGCCCGAGACAGGGCCATGGCTACACCTTC
TRBD2	TRBV4-1	few	TRBJ2-1	15	CASSHILAGGQEQFF	TGCGCCAGCAGCCACATACTAGCGGGGGGCCAAGAGCAGTTCTTC
NA	TRBV27	NA	TRBJ1-2	14	CASSFTQTNYGYTF	TGTGCCAGCAGTTTTACACAGACTAACTATGGCTACACCTTC
NA	TRBV12-5	NA	TRBJ2-3	15	CASAPLALSTDTQYF	TGTGCTAGTGCCCCTTTGGCTCTCAGCACAGATACGCAGTATTTT
TRBD1	TRBV6-5	NA	TRBJ2-7	14	CASSYADRGQEQYF	TGTGCCAGCAGTTACGCGGACAGGGGGCAAGAGCAGTACTTC
TRBD1	TRBV29-1	NA	TRBJ2-3	12	CSVTGGTDTQYF	TGCAGCGTGACAGGGGGCACAGATACGCAGTATTTT
TRBD1	TRBV4-1	many	TRBJ1-5	16	CASSQGQGKDSQPQHF	TGCGCCAGCAGCCAAGGACAGGGAAAGGATAGTCAGCCCCAGCATTTT
NA	TRBV5-1	few	TRBJ1-4	13	CASSSRGNEKLFF	TGCGCCAGCAGCTCCAGGGGCAATGAAAAACTGTTTTTT
TRBD1	TRBV5-1	few	TRBJ1-1	15	CASSQGTGWDTEAFF	TGCGCCAGCAGCCAAGGGACAGGTTGGGACACTGAAGCTTTCTTT
TRBD1	TRBV6-2/TRBV6-3	NA	TRBJ2-4	15	CASSRTGTGWDIQYF	TGTGCCAGCAGTAGGACGGGGACAGGGTGGGACATTCAGTACTTC
TRBD2	TRBV5-5	once	TRBJ2-7	16	CASSALLAGDPYEQYF	TGTGCCAGCAGCGCCCTCCTAGCGGGGGACCCCTACGAGCAGTACTTC
TRBD2	TRBV5-1	NA	TRBJ2-1	20	CASSWTGTSGSLSSYNEQFF	TGCGCCAGCAGCTGGACCGGGACTAGCGGGTCGCTCAGCTCCTACAATGAGCAGTTCTTC
TRBD2	TRBV2	once	TRBJ2-1	16	CASRPTSGGYHNEQFF	TGTGCCAGCAGACCAACCTCGGGGGGGTACCACAATGAGCAGTTCTTC
TRBD1	TRBV5-4	NA	TRBJ1-2	15	CASSLPIQGGYGYTF	TGTGCCAGCAGCTTGCCCATACAGGGGGGCTATGGCTACACCTTC
NA	TRBV7-6	NA	TRBJ2-7	15	CASSRDGGHSYEQYF	TGTGCCAGCAGCCGCGACGGGGGGCACTCCTACGAGCAGTACTTC
TRBD1	TRBV15	NA	TRBJ2-2	16	CATSRDSTGGTGELFF	TGTGCCACCAGCAGGGATTCCACAGGGGGCACCGGGGAGCTGTTTTTT
TRBD2	TRBV10-3	NA	TRBJ2-1	14	CAAQTSVGYNEQFF	TGTGCCGCGCAGACTAGCGTCGGCTACAATGAGCAGTTCTTC
TRBD1	TRBV29-1	NA	TRBJ1-1	13	CRGDRGRSAEAFF	TGCAGGGGGGACAGGGGGCGTAGTGCTGAAGCTTTCTTT
TRBD1	TRBV11-2	NA	TRBJ2-7	14	CASSPYRGDYEQYF	TGTGCCAGCAGTCCTTACAGGGGGGACTACGAGCAGTACTTC
TRBD2	TRBV2	NA	TRBJ2-7	15	CASSEMGLASYEQYF	TGTGCCAGCAGTGAAATGGGACTAGCGTCCTACGAGCAGTACTTC
NA	TRBV12-5	NA	TRBJ2-1	15	CASGNDRSLYNEQFF	TGTGCTAGTGGTAACGACAGGAGTCTTTACAATGAGCAGTTCTTC
NA	TRBV29-1	NA	TRBJ1-1	13	CSVEGGGGTEAFF	TGCAGCGTTGAGGGGGGTGGCGGCACTGAAGCTTTCTTT
NA	TRBV7-9	NA	TRBJ2-2	15	CASSSVPGYTGELFF	TGTGCCAGCAGCTCGGTCCCAGGGTACACCGGGGAGCTGTTTTTT
TRBD1	TRBV27	NA	TRBJ2-5	15	CASSLTTGGQETQYF	TGTGCCAGCAGTTTAACCACAGGGGGCCAAGAGACCCAGTACTTC
TRBD1	TRBV27	NA	TRBJ2-7	14	CASSPGTGGHEQYF	TGTGCCAGCAGTCCAGGGACAGGGGGGCACGAGCAGTACTTC
TRBD2	TRBV30	NA	TRBJ2-5	17	CAWSGVGGGAGEETQYF	TGTGCCTGGAGTGGGGTCGGCGGGGGGGCAGGGGAAGAGACCCAGTACTTC
NA	TRBV5-1	NA	TRBJ2-1	15	CASSPLASSYNEQFF	TGCGCCAGCAGCCCCCTGGCTAGCTCCTACAATGAGCAGTTCTTC
NA	TRBV7-8	NA	TRBJ1-6	11	CASSIDSPLHF	TGTGCCAGCAGCATCGATTCACCCCTCCACTTT
NA	TRBV9	NA	TRBJ1-5	13	CASNRDGNQPQHF	TGTGCCAGCAACCGAGACGGGAATCAGCCCCAGCATTTT
TRBD1	TRBV5-5	NA	TRBJ1-5	15	CASSSDRDRGPPQHF	TGTGCCAGCAGCTCTGACCGGGACAGGGGACCGCCCCAGCATTTT
TRBD1	TRBV18	NA	TRBJ1-2	14	CASSRSTGVYGYTF	TGTGCCAGCTCACGATCGACAGGGGTCTATGGCTACACCTTC
TRBD1	TRBV7-8	NA	TRBJ1-5	14	CASSFGQANQPQHF	TGTGCCAGCAGCTTCGGACAGGCCAATCAGCCCCAGCATTTT
NA	TRBV9	NA	TRBJ2-2	17	CASSVGRGDRATGELFF	TGTGCCAGCAGCGTCGGGCGGGGGGACAGGGCCACCGGGGAGCTGTTTTTT
NA	TRBV5-4	once	TRBJ2-1	15	CASSPGVGELNEQFF	TGTGCCAGCAGCCCCGGGGTAGGAGAGCTCAATGAGCAGTTCTTC
NA	TRBV19	NA	TRBJ1-2	13	CASIRQFNYGYTF	TGTGCCAGTATTAGACAGTTTAACTATGGCTACACCTTC
NA	TRBV14	few	TRBJ2-7	12	CASSGQLYEQYF	TGTGCCAGCAGCGGGCAGCTCTACGAGCAGTACTTC
TRBD2	TRBV2	once	TRBJ2-7	14	CASTRAGANYEQYF	TGTGCCAGCACTAGAGCGGGGGCCAACTACGAGCAGTACTTC
TRBD1	TRBV19	NA	TRBJ1-1	16	CASSARTGGWSTEAFF	TGTGCCAGTAGTGCCAGGACAGGGGGCTGGAGCACTGAAGCTTTCTTT
NA	TRBV24-1	once	TRBJ2-3	18	CATSDPSGRGFGEDTQYF	TGTGCCACCAGTGATCCGTCGGGCAGGGGCTTCGGTGAAGATACGCAGTATTTT
NA	TRBV7-9	NA	TRBJ1-5	14	CASSRGEVGRPQHF	TGTGCCAGCAGCCGAGGGGAGGTGGGGCGGCCCCAGCATTTT